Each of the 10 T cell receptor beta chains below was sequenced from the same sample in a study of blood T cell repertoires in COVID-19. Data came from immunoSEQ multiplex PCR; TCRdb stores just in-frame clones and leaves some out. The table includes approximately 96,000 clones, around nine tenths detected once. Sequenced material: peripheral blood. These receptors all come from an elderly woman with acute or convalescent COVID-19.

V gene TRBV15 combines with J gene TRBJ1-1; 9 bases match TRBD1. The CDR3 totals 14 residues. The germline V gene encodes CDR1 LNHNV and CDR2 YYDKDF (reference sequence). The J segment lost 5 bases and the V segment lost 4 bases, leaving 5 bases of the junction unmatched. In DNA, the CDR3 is TGTGCCACCAGCACCCGGACAGGGGAGACTGAAGCTTTCTTT. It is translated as CATSTRTGETEAFF.

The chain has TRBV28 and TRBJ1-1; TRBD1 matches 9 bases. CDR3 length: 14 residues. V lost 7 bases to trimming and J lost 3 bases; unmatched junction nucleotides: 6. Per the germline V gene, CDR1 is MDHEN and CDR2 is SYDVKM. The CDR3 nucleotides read TGTGCCAGCACGACAGGGGGTATTTACACTGAAGCTTTCTTT. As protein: CASTTGGIYTEAFF. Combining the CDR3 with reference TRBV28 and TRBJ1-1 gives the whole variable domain DVKVTQSSRYLVKRTGEKVFLECVQDMDHENMFWYRQDPGLGLRLIYFSYDVKMKEKGDIPEGYSVSREKKERFSLILESASTNQTSMYLCASTTGGIYTEAFFGQGTRLTVV.

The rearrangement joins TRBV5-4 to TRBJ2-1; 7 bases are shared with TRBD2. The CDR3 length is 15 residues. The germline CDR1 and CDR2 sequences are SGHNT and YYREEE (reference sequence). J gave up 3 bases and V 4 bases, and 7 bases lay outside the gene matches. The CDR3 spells CASSREGANYNEQFF. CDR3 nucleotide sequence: TGTGCCAGCAGCAGGGAGGGTGCTAACTACAATGAGCAGTTCTTC.

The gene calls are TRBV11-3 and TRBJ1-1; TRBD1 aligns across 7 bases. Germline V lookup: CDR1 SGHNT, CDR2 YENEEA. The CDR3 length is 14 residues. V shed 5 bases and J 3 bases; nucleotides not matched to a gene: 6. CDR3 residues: CASSPTQGDTEAFF. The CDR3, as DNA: TGTGCCAGCAGCCCCACTCAGGGGGACACTGAAGCTTTCTTT.

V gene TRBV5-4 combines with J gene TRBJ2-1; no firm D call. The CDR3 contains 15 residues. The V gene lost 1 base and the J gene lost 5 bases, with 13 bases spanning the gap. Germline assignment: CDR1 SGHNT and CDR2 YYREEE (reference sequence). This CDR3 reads CASSLSRLVNNEQFF. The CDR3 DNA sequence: TGTGCCAGCAGCTTGTCCCGGTTGGTGAACAATGAGCAGTTCTTC.

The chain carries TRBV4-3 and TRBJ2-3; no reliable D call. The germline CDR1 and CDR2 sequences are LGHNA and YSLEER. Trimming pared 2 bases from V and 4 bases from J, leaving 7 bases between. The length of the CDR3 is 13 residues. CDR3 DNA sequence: TGCGCCAGCAGCCAAATACCGGCAGATACGCAGTATTTT. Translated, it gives CASSQIPADTQYF.

The CDR3 is CASSPRQGVGGYTF. The CDR3, as DNA: TGTGCCAGCAGTCCTAGACAGGGGGTCGGAGGCTACACCTTC. This sequence joins TRBV28 and TRBJ1-2; 9 bases are shared with TRBD1. The CDR3 runs to 14 residues. V gave up 5 bases and J gave up 8 bases; unmatched junction bases: 9. Germline assignment: CDR1 MDHEN and CDR2 SYDVKM.

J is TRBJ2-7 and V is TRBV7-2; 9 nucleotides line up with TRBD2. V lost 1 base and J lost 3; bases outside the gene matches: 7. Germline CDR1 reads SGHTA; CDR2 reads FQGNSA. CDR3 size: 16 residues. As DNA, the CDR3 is TGTGCCAGCAGCTTAGAAGGCCTAGCGGGGAACTACGAGCAGTACTTC. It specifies CASSLEGLAGNYEQYF.

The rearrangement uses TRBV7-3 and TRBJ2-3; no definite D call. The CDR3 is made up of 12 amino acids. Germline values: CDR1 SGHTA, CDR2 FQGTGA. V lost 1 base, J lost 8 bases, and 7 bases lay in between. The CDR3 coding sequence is TGTGCCAGCAGCTTAAATGGCGGTACGCAGTATTTT. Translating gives CASSLNGGTQYF.

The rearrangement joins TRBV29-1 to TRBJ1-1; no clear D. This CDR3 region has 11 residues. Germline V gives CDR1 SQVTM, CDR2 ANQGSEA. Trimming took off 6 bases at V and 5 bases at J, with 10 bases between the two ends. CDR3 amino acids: CSVLAGTEAFF. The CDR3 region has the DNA TGCAGCGTCCTAGCCGGAACTGAAGCTTTCTTT.